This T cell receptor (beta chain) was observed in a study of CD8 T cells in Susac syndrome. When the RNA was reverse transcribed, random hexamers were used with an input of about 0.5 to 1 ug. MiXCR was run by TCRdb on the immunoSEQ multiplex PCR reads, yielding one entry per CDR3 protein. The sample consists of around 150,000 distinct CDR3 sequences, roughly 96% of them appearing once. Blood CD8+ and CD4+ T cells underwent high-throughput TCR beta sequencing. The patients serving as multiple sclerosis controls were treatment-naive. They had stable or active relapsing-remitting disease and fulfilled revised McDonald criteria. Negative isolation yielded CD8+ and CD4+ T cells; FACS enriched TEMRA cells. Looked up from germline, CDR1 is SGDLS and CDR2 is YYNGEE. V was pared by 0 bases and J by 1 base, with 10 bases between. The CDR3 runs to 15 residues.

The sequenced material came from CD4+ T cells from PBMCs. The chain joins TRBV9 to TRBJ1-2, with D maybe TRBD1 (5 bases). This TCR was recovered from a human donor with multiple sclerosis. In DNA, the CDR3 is TGTGCCAGCAGCGTAGGTCAGGGCGGTAACTATGGCTACACCTTC. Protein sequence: CASSVGQGGNYGYTF.